Listed below are T cell receptor beta chains from one sample, sequenced in a study of blood T cells in healthy people across ages. TCRdb re-called the 5' RACE reads through MiXCR, storing one row per CDR3 protein. The sample comprises 1.5 million to 2 million distinct CDR3 sequences, 35% to 50% of which are singletons, and around 23% rests with the top ten. Sequenced: blood. The source of these receptors is a human donor in good health. CDR3s include the opening cysteine and the closing phenylalanine or tryptophan. D genes are given only for firm matches. Some rows mark clone size as missing; the rest say once, few, many or name a class of expanded clone.

d_gene | abundance | j_gene | v_gene | CDR3nt | CDR3aa
. | few | TRBJ2-1 | TRBV4-3 | TGCGCCAGCAGCCCCCAGCCCTTACCCCTAACCAGTGAGCAGTTCTTC | CASSPQPLPLTSEQFF
. | few | TRBJ2-7 | TRBV6-5 | TGTGCCAGCAGTTGCCCACACCAAGAGCAGTACTTC | CASSCPHQEQYF
. | few | TRBJ2-1 | TRBV15 | TGTGCCACCAGCAGTTTGGGTGGGCCTTACTACAATGAGCAGTTCTTC | CATSSLGGPYYNEQFF
TRBD1 | few | TRBJ2-7 | TRBV29-1 | TGCAGCGTAGACAGGGGGTTTGGCGAGCAGTACTTC | CSVDRGFGEQYF
. | . | TRBJ2-1 | TRBV18 | TGTGCCAGCTCACGACAGCAAAACTACAATGAGCAGTTCTTC | CASSRQQNYNEQFF
TRBD1 | many | TRBJ2-3 | TRBV29-1 | TGCAGCGTTGCTCTGGGACAGGGGGCGGATACGCAGTATTTT | CSVALGQGADTQYF
TRBD2 | . | TRBJ2-3 | TRBV14 | TGTGCCAGCAGCCATGCAACTAGCGGGACTACAGATACGCAGTATTTT | CASSHATSGTTDTQYF
TRBD1 | few | TRBJ1-6 | TRBV10-2 | TGCGCCAGCAGCCGGACAGGGGAATCGTCACCCCTCCACTTT | CASSRTGESSPLHF
. | . | TRBJ2-5 | TRBV7-2 | TGTGCCAGCAGCGTAACGGGACCGCAAGAGACCCAGTACTTC | CASSVTGPQETQYF
. | few | TRBJ1-6 | TRBV3-1 | TGTGCCAGCAGCCAAGATGGGAGGAGCTCCTATAATTCACCCCTCCACTTT | CASSQDGRSSYNSPLHF
TRBD2 | few | TRBJ2-3 | TRBV7-2 | TGTGCCAGCAGCAAGCTAGGCGGGGGGGCTCCAGATACGCAGTATTTT | CASSKLGGGAPDTQYF
. | many | TRBJ2-6 | TRBV5-1 | TGCGCCAGCAGCCCACAGGGCTCTGGGGCCAACGTCCTGACTTTC | CASSPQGSGANVLTF
TRBD2 | few | TRBJ2-5 | TRBV5-1 | TGCGCCAGCAGCGGGGAGGGCCACCAGGGAGAGACCCAGTACTTC | CASSGEGHQGETQYF
. | . | TRBJ2-5 | TRBV14 | TGTGCCAGCAGTCTGATCCCCTCGCCTTGGGAGAAAGAGACCCAGTACTTC | CASSLIPSPWEKETQYF
. | few | TRBJ2-3 | TRBV6-5 | TGTGCCAGCAGTTACGGCCGGGTAGATACGCAGTATTTT | CASSYGRVDTQYF
. | . | TRBJ2-1 | TRBV12-3/TRBV12-4 | TGTGCCAGCAGCCACAATATTAAGGACAATGAGCAGTTCTTC | CASSHNIKDNEQFF
. | few | TRBJ2-3 | TRBV4-3 | TGCGCCAGCAGCCCGGGTATTTCTAGCACAGATACGCAGTATTTT | CASSPGISSTDTQYF
. | . | TRBJ1-1 | TRBV5-1 | TGCGCCAGCAGCTTGCCGCAGGGAGGGGCTGGAACTGAAGTTTTCTTT | CASSLPQGGAGTEVFF
. | . | TRBJ2-1 | TRBV7-9 | TGTGCCAGCAGCCGTTCCCGGGACACCTTCCAAGAGACCCAGTTCTTC | CASSRSRDTFQETQFF
. | once | TRBJ2-5 | TRBV11-2 | TGTGCCAGCAGCTTAGGGGGTAGCGCCCAAGAGACCCAGTACTTC | CASSLGGSAQETQYF
. | . | TRBJ1-6 | TRBV7-9 | TGTGCCAGCAGCTTTACCCAAGGCTCCCTCCACTTT | CASSFTQGSLHF
. | few | TRBJ2-5 | TRBV4-1 | TGCGCCAGCAGCCAAAGGCCAAGGGGCCGGTCCCAAGAGACCCAGTACTTC | CASSQRPRGRSQETQYF
TRBD1 | . | TRBJ2-7 | TRBV20-1 | TGCAGTGCTATTACCGGGACAGGGAGTCACGAGCAGTACTTC | CSAITGTGSHEQYF
TRBD2 | . | TRBJ2-3 | TRBV20-1 | TGCAGTGCTAGTAGGCCTAGCGGTGAGACAGATACGCAGTATTTT | CSASRPSGETDTQYF
. | . | TRBJ2-1 | TRBV2 | TGTGCCAGCAGAAACAGGGGAGGAAGCGATGAGCAGTTCTTC | CASRNRGGSDEQFF
. | once | TRBJ2-3 | TRBV7-3 | TGTGCCAGCAGCCTAAGATCGGGGTCCGGGGCAGATACGCAGTATTTT | CASSLRSGSGADTQYF
TRBD2 | . | TRBJ2-7 | TRBV6-1 | TGTGCCAGCAGTGTCCCGGGAGGCACCTACGAGCAGTACTTC | CASSVPGGTYEQYF
TRBD2 | few | TRBJ2-5 | TRBV20-1 | TGCAGTGCTAGGGCCCTAGCGGGGGGTAGACCCCGGGAGACCCAGTACTTC | CSARALAGGRPRETQYF
. | . | TRBJ2-6 | TRBV9 | TGTGCCAGCAGCGTAGACCCCTCCTCTGGGGCCAACGTCCTGACTTTC | CASSVDPSSGANVLTF
. | . | TRBJ2-7 | TRBV5-1 | TGCGCCAGCAGCTTAACGCAGGGACCGGTCTACGAGCAGTACTTC | CASSLTQGPVYEQYF
. | . | TRBJ2-3 | TRBV9 | TGTGCCAGCAGCGCCTTCCATAGGAGGGGGACCACAGATACGCAGTATTTT | CASSAFHRRGTTDTQYF
TRBD2 | . | TRBJ2-1 | TRBV28 | TGTGCCAGCAGTTTCCCAAGCGGGGGGGGGAGCTCCTACAATGAGCAGTTCTTC | CASSFPSGGGSSYNEQFF
. | . | TRBJ1-4 | TRBV2 | TGTGCCAGCAGTGAAGCGGACGGGGTTAGAGAAAAACTGTTTTTT | CASSEADGVREKLFF
. | many | TRBJ1-1 | TRBV5-8 | TGTGCCAGCAGCTTGCTTGCGGGGTACACTGAAGCTTTCTTT | CASSLLAGYTEAFF
TRBD2 | few | TRBJ2-1 | TRBV12-5 | TGTGCTAGTGGTTTCCCCAACGGACTAGCGAGCGAGCAGTTCTTC | CASGFPNGLASEQFF
TRBD2 | . | TRBJ2-1 | TRBV7-9 | TGTGCCAGCAGCTCCACTCCACGACTAGCGGGCGGCCACATCTCCTACAATGAGCAGTTCTTC | CASSSTPRLAGGHISYNEQFF
TRBD2 | few | TRBJ2-1 | TRBV20-1 | TGCAGTGCACCCATCCCGGGACTAGCGGGATACAATGAGCAGTTCTTC | CSAPIPGLAGYNEQFF
. | few | TRBJ2-5 | TRBV12-5 | TGTGCTAGTGGTTTGGTAGATGTAAAGGGAATGGAGACCCAGTACTTC | CASGLVDVKGMETQYF
. | . | TRBJ1-5 | TRBV6-2/TRBV6-3 | TGTGCCAGCAGCCAAGGGTGGCAGCCCCAGCATTTT | CASSQGWQPQHF
TRBD1 | . | TRBJ2-7 | TRBV4-1 | TGCGCCAGCAGCCAAGATCGGGGAGACAGGGGGTACGAGCAGTACTTC | CASSQDRGDRGYEQYF
. | . | TRBJ2-1 | TRBV28 | TGTGCCAGCAGTTTGAGGGGGGGGTTGACCTACAATGAGCAGTTCTTC | CASSLRGGLTYNEQFF
. | few | TRBJ1-2 | TRBV14 | TGTGCCAGCAGCCAGAACAACTATGGCTACACCTTC | CASSQNNYGYTF
. | . | TRBJ1-1 | TRBV15 | TGTGCCACCAGCAGAGATCGTATGAACACTGAAGCTTTCTTT | CATSRDRMNTEAFF
TRBD1 | . | TRBJ2-7 | TRBV6-2/TRBV6-3 | TGTGCCAGCAGTTACCGCGGTGGACAGGGGGCCTACGAGCAGTACTTC | CASSYRGGQGAYEQYF
TRBD1 | . | TRBJ2-5 | TRBV10-3 | TGTGCCATCAGTGAGCCTACCCAGGGGGCAAAGGAGACCCAGTACTTC | CAISEPTQGAKETQYF
. | . | TRBJ2-7 | TRBV6-2/TRBV6-3 | TGTGCCAGCAGTTACTCGGGACTGCCAATATACGAGCAGTACTTC | CASSYSGLPIYEQYF
TRBD2 | once | TRBJ2-3 | TRBV2 | TGTGCCAGCAGTTCGACTAGCACCAGCACAGATACGCAGTATTTT | CASSSTSTSTDTQYF